What follows is one T cell receptor beta chain and its context. This record comes from a study of cytomegalovirus exposure and HLA in healthy donors. 60 Vbeta and 13 Jbeta primers were used in PCR. This table comes from immunoSEQ multiplex PCR, and its TCRdb copy is limited to in-frame clones, with some not included. The data contain tens of thousands of clones, around four fifths of them singletons. CDR3 length equals 16 residues. V was clipped by 6 bases and J by 2 bases; unmatched bases: 3. CDR1 is SGHTA and CDR2 is FQGNSA in the germline V gene. The V gene is TRBV7-2, the J gene TRBJ2-1; 14 bases line up with TRBD2. The material sequenced was PBMCs. The TCR sequence derives from a male donor in good health and CMV-seropositive. The CDR3 DNA follows: TGTGCCAGCAGTTTGACTAGCGGGAGGGCCTACAATGAGCAGTTCTTC. This translates into CASSLTSGRAYNEQFF.